This paragraph reports one TCR beta chain. The data stem from a study of control samples from healthy donors and cancer patients. Assay: immunoSEQ multiplex PCR; the TCRdb copy retains only in-frame clones and omits some. The top ten hold 8.6% of the sample, which has more than 100,000 clones, 85% to 95% seen once. Looked up from germline, CDR1 is WSHSY and CDR2 is SAAADI. Trimming took 2 bases from V and 2 from J; bases not matched to a gene: 3. CDR3 size: 16 residues. The sequence came from a man aged 18 to 35 in good health. The sequenced material came from blood. The chain uses TRBV10-2 and TRBJ2-5; 12 bases line up with TRBD2. In DNA, the CDR3 is TGCGCCAGCAGTGAGGCTAGCGGGGGGGCTCAAGAGACCCAGTACTTC. Translated: CASSEASGGAQETQYF.